Listed below are T cell receptor beta chains from one sample, sequenced in a study of shared clonotypes between healthy human individuals. Sequencing was performed with immunoSEQ multiplex PCR; in TCRdb, only in-frame clones are kept and a portion is missing. The repertoire holds roughly 2,000,000 clones, with about 95% as singletons. Sequencing was done on a sample of naive CD8+ T cells sorted from blood. The source is a young man in good health. Both conserved end residues are part of each CDR3. D genes are given only for firm matches. Expanded clones get a size class; other rows say once, few or many, or leave the size out.

TRBV9	TRBJ2-4	-	-	TGTGCCAGCAGCGAAGGGCTTAATCTTGACATTCAGTACTTC	CASSEGLNLDIQYF
TRBV25-1	TRBJ2-7	-	-	TGTGCCAGCAGAGGGGTAGTACGCGAGCAGTACTTC	CASRGVVREQYF
TRBV13	TRBJ2-6	TRBD1	-	TGTGCCAGCAGCTACGGGACAGGGGGCTCCGGGGCCAACGTCCTGACTTTC	CASSYGTGGSGANVLTF
TRBV6-5	TRBJ2-1	TRBD2	-	TGTGCCAGCAGTTACTCTAGCGGGGAAATCTACAATGAGCAGTTCTTC	CASSYSSGEIYNEQFF
TRBV14	TRBJ2-3	TRBD2	-	TGTGCCAGCAGCCTGCTAGCGGGGGGGCAAGATACGCAGTATTTT	CASSLLAGGQDTQYF
TRBV6-1	TRBJ2-2	-	-	TGTGCCAGCAGGATTCAGAACACCGGGGAGCTGTTTTTT	CASRIQNTGELFF
TRBV5-1	TRBJ2-4	-	-	TGCGCCAGCAGCTTGCTGGGGGTGGCCAAAAACATTCAGTACTTC	CASSLLGVAKNIQYF
TRBV4-1	TRBJ2-3	-	-	TGCGCCAGCAGCCCCCCCGGGGTCAGATCTAGCACAGATACGCAGTATTTT	CASSPPGVRSSTDTQYF
TRBV19	TRBJ1-1	-	-	TGTGCCAGTAGTCCTGGGGTTACGAACACTGAAGCTTTCTTT	CASSPGVTNTEAFF
TRBV7-2	TRBJ2-3	-	-	TGTGCCAGCAGCTCCACCTCTTGGACAGATACGCAGTATTTT	CASSSTSWTDTQYF
TRBV5-8	TRBJ2-7	TRBD1	-	TGTGCCAGCAGCTTGGCAGTCGGGACAGGGGCTCCGTACGAGCAGTACTTC	CASSLAVGTGAPYEQYF
TRBV6-6	TRBJ1-5	TRBD1	-	TGTGCCAGCAGCCTCAGGGGGGATCAGCCCCAGCATTTT	CASSLRGDQPQHF
TRBV19	TRBJ1-2	-	-	TGTGCCTGCCTCGAGCCTCTGGATGGCTACACCTTC	CACLEPLDGYTF
TRBV10-3	TRBJ2-7	-	-	TGTGCCATCAGTGAAGAAGGAGAAGGGAGCTCCTACGAGCAGTACTTC	CAISEEGEGSSYEQYF
TRBV30	TRBJ2-2	-	-	TGTGCCTGGAGCGACAGTCTCACCGGGGAGCTGTTTTTT	CAWSDSLTGELFF
TRBV27	TRBJ2-5	-	-	TGTGCCAGCAGTTCACCCTCTGAGACCCAGTACTTC	CASSSPSETQYF
TRBV5-1	TRBJ1-2	TRBD1	-	TGCGCCAGCAGCTTATATGGGACAGGGGACGATGATGGCTACACCTTC	CASSLYGTGDDDGYTF
TRBV28	TRBJ2-1	-	-	TGTGCCAGCAGTTCCCTAAAGGGGGGGCCCGATGAGCAGTTCTTC	CASSSLKGGPDEQFF
TRBV28	TRBJ2-1	TRBD2	-	TGTGCCAGCAGTTTATTGACTAGCGGAAGTTACAATGAGCAGTTCTTC	CASSLLTSGSYNEQFF
TRBV7-9	TRBJ1-5	TRBD1	-	TGTGCCAGCAGCTTAGGGGACAGGGGGCTTGACCAGCCCCAGCATTTT	CASSLGDRGLDQPQHF
TRBV5-1	TRBJ2-7	TRBD2	-	TGCGCCAGCAGCTTGGCTGCTAGCGGGACCTACGAGCAGTACTTC	CASSLAASGTYEQYF
TRBV23-1	TRBJ1-1	-	-	TGCGCCAGCAGTCAATCAGGGGTCCGCAGTACCGACACTGAAGCTTTCTTT	CASSQSGVRSTDTEAFF
TRBV9	TRBJ2-3	TRBD2	-	TGTGCCAGCAGCCCCACCGGGGGGGCAGGGACAGATACGCAGTATTTT	CASSPTGGAGTDTQYF
TRBV7-2	TRBJ1-4	-	-	TGTGCCAGCAGATTGGACAAGTCTAATGAAAAACTGTTTTTT	CASRLDKSNEKLFF
TRBV5-1	TRBJ1-1	-	-	TGCGCCAGCAGCTTGGACGGAGCCGCCACTGAAGCTTTCTTT	CASSLDGAATEAFF
TRBV28	TRBJ2-1	TRBD1	-	TGTGCCAGCAGCGCCACAGGGGGCAATGAGCAGTTCTTC	CASSATGGNEQFF
TRBV19	TRBJ2-7	TRBD1	once	TGTGCCAGTAGTATAGGGGCAGGGGGTTCCTACGAGCAGTACTTC	CASSIGAGGSYEQYF
TRBV4-3	TRBJ2-1	-	-	TGCGCCAGCAGCCAAGATTCGTCCTTGGTCGAGCAGTTCTTC	CASSQDSSLVEQFF
TRBV4-1	TRBJ2-7	-	-	TGCGCCAGCAGCCAAGCATGGACAGAAAATACCTACGAGCAGTACTTC	CASSQAWTENTYEQYF
TRBV6-1	TRBJ2-7	-	-	TGTGCCAGCAGTGAATTTGCAGGGAGCTACGAGCAGTACTTC	CASSEFAGSYEQYF
TRBV27	TRBJ2-1	-	-	TGTGCCAGCAGTCCCCGGGATTACACGGAGGAGCAGTTCTTC	CASSPRDYTEEQFF
TRBV6-1	TRBJ2-5	-	-	TGTGCCAGCAGTGAATTGGGACACCGATTCCAAGAGACCCAGTACTTC	CASSELGHRFQETQYF
TRBV2	TRBJ2-7	TRBD2	-	TGTGCCAGCAGTCTGGGAGCGGGGATTCTTAACGAGCAGTACTTC	CASSLGAGILNEQYF
TRBV14	TRBJ2-1	TRBD2	-	TGTGCCAGCACCGAATCCGGGGGGGCAAATGAGCAGTTCTTC	CASTESGGANEQFF
TRBV5-1	TRBJ1-6	-	-	TGCGCCAGCAGCTTGACGGGTAATTCACCCCTCCACTTT	CASSLTGNSPLHF
TRBV7-9	TRBJ2-7	-	-	TGTGCCAGCAGTCCTAGCTCCTACGAGCAGTACTTC	CASSPSSYEQYF
TRBV6-1	TRBJ2-7	TRBD2	-	TGTGCCAGCAGTGAGCTAGCGGGGGGTTGGTACGAGCAGTACTTC	CASSELAGGWYEQYF
TRBV11-2	TRBJ1-1	-	-	TGTGCCAGCAGCTTAGATCCGGACCTATCCACTGAAGCTTTCTTT	CASSLDPDLSTEAFF